This T cell receptor (beta chain) comes out of a study of CD8 T cells in Susac syndrome. Notes on this clonotype: Its antigen is undetermined.

Broader study findings: Clonal expansion was present among Susac CD8+ cells. This expansion reached its peak in TEMRA cells and in active patients.

The CDR3 contains 13 residues. V was cut by 3 bases and J by 1 base, with 7 bases left in between. From germline, CDR1 is GTSNPN and CDR2 SVGIG (reference sequence). RNA was extracted with the RNeasy kit, and a quantity of about 0.45 to 1 ug was reverse transcribed using random hexamers. TCRdb reprocessed the immunoSEQ multiplex PCR reads via MiXCR and lists one record per CDR3 protein. The sample consists of fewer than 95,000 distinct CDR3 sequences, around 96% of them appearing once. Negative isolation was applied to CD8+ and CD4+ T cells, and FACS enrichment was applied to TEMRA cells. Sequenced: CD8+ T cells from PBMCs. This receptor was obtained from a human donor with Susac syndrome. The genes are TRBV30 and TRBJ1-3, with D unresolved. The DNA of the CDR3 is TGTGCCTGGAGCACGGGATCTGGAAACACCATATATTTT. Translated: CAWSTGSGNTIYF.